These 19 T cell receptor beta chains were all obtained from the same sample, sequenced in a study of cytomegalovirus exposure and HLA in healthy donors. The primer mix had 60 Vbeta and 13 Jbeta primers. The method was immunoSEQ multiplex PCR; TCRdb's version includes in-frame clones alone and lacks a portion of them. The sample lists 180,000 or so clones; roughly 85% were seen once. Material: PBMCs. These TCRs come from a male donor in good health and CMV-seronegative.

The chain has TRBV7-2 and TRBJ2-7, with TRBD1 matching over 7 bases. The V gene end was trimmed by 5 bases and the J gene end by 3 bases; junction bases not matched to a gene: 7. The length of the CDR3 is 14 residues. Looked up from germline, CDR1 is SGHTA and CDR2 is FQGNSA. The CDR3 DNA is TGTGCCAGCAGCCGACAGGGAGCTGACTACGAGCAGTACTTC. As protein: CASSRQGADYEQYF. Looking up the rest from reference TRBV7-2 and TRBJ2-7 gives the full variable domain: GAGVSQSPSNKVTEKGKDVELRCDPISGHTALYWYRQSLGQGLEFLIYFQGNSAPDKSGLPSDRFSAERTGGSVSTLTIQRTQQEDSAVYLCASSRQGADYEQYFGPGTRLTVT.

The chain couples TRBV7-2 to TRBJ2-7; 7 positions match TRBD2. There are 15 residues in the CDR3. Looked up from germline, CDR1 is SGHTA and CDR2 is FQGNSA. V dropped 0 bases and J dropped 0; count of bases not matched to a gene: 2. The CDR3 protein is CASSLAPGGSYEQYF. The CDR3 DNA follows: TGTGCCAGCAGCTTAGCTCCGGGGGGCTCCTACGAGCAGTACTTC.

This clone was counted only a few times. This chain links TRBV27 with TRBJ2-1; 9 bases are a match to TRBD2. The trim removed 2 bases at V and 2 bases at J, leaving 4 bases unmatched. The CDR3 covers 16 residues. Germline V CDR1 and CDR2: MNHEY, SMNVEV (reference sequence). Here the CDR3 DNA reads TGTGCCAGCAGTTTACCCCAGCGGGGGGCCTACAATGAGCAGTTCTTC. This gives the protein CASSLPQRGAYNEQFF.

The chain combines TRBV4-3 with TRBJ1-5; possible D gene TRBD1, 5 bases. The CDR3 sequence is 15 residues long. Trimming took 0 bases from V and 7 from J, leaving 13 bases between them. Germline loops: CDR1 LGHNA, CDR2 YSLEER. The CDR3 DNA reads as TGCGCCAGCAGCCAAGATAGCGGGGCTGAGCAGCCCCAGCATTTT. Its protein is CASSQDSGAEQPQHF.

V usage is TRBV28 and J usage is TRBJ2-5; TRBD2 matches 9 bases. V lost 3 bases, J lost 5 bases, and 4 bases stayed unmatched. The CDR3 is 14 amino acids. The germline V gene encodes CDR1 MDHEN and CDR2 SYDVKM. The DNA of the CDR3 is TGTGCCAGCAGTTTTGCGGGAGGGGTGGAGACCCAGTACTTC. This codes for CASSFAGGVETQYF.

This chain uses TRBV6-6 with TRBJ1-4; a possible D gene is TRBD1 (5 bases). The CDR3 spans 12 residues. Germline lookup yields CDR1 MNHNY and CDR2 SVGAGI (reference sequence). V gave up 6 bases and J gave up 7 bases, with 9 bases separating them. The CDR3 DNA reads TGTGCCAGCAGGGACGACAGTGAAAAACTGTTTTTT. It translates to CASRDDSEKLFF.

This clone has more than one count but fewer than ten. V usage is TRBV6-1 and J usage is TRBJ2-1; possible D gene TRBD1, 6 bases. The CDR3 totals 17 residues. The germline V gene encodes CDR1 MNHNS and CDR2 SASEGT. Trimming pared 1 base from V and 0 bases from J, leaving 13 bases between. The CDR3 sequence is CASSEGVGRGSYNEQFF. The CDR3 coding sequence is TGTGCCAGCAGTGAAGGAGTCGGCAGGGGCTCCTACAATGAGCAGTTCTTC.

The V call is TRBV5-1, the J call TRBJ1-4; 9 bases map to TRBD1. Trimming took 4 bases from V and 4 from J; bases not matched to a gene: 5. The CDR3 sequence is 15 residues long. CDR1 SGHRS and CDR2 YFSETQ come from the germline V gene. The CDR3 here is CASSHKDRGNEKLFF. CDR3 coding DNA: TGCGCCAGCAGCCATAAGGACAGGGGTAATGAAAAACTGTTTTTT.

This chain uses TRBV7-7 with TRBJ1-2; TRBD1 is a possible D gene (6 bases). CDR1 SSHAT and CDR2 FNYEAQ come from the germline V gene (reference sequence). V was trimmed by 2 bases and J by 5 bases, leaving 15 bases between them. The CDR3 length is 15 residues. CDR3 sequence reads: CASSLPRDKGYGYTF. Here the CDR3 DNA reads TGTGCCAGCAGCTTACCCCGGGACAAGGGTTATGGCTACACCTTC.

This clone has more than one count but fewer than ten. CDR3 in amino acids: CASSDPLVPSYGYTF. In DNA form, the CDR3 reads TGTGCCAGCAGCGACCCCCTAGTGCCTTCCTATGGCTACACCTTC. V is TRBV7-3 and J is TRBJ1-2, with D uncertain. This CDR3 has 15 amino acids. V lost 5 bases and J 4 bases, leaving 17 bases between the germline ends. The germline CDR1 and CDR2 sequences are SGHTA and FQGTGA.

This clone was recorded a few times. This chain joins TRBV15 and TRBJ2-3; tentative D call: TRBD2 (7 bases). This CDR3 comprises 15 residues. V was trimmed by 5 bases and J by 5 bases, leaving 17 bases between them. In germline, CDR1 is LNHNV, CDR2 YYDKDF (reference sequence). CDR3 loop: CATSGGGRAGDTQYF. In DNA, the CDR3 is TGTGCCACCAGCGGGGGGGGCAGGGCGGGAGATACGCAGTATTTT.

The CDR3 loop reads CASSNSGLAKNIQYF. CDR3 DNA: TGTGCCAGCTCAAATTCAGGGCTGGCCAAAAACATTCAGTACTTC. V usage is TRBV18 and J usage is TRBJ2-4, with a tentative D call TRBD1 (5 bases). In germline, CDR1 is KGHSH, CDR2 LQKENI. This CDR3 has 15 amino acids. The V and J ends lost 5 bases and 1 base respectively, with 12 bases between them. The whole variable domain, filled in from reference TRBV18 and TRBJ2-4, reads NAGVMQNPRHLVRRRGQEARLRCSPMKGHSHVYWYRQLPEEGLKFMVYLQKENIIDESGMPKERFSAEFPKEGPSILRIQQVVRGDSAAYFCASSNSGLAKNIQYFGAGTRLSVL.

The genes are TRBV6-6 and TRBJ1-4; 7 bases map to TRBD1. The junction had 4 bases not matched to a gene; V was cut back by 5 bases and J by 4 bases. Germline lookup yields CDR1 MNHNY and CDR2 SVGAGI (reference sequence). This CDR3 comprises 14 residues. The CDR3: CASSRTGLNEKLFF. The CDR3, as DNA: TGTGCCAGCAGTCGGACAGGACTTAATGAAAAACTGTTTTTT.

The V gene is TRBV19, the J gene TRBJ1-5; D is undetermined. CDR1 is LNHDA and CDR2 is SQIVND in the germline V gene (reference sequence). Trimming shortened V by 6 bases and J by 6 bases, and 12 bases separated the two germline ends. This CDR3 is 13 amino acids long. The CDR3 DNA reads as TGTGCCAGTAGGCGGGCGGTTACTCAGCCCCAGCATTTT. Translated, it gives CASRRAVTQPQHF.

CDR3 loop: CASSLGRGNTGELFF. The CDR3 coding sequence is TGTGCCAGCAGCTTGGGTCGGGGGAACACCGGGGAGCTGTTTTTT. This sequence joins TRBV5-5 and TRBJ2-2; perhaps TRBD2 as D (5 bases). The CDR3 covers 15 residues. Germline V gene lookup returns CDR1 SGHKS and CDR2 YYEKEE (reference sequence). Trimming shortened V by 0 bases and J by 1 base, and 7 bases separated the two germline ends.

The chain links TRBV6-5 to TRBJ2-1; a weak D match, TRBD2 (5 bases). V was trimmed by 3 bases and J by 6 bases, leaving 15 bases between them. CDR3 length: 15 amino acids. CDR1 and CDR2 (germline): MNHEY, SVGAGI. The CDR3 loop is CASSYAARGTNEQFF. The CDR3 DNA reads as TGTGCCAGCAGTTATGCAGCACGGGGAACCAATGAGCAGTTCTTC.

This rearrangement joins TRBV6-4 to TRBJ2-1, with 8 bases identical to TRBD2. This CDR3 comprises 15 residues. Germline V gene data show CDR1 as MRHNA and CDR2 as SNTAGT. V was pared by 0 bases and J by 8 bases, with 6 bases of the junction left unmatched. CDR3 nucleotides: TGTGCCAGCAGTGACTCGAGCGGGGGAGGGGATGAGCAGTTCTTC. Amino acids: CASSDSSGGGDEQFF.

The DNA of the CDR3 is TGTGCCAGCAGCTTATTCCTGAGCGGGGAGCAAACAGATACGCAGTATTTT. Translation gives CASSLFLSGEQTDTQYF. The rearrangement joins TRBV7-6 to TRBJ2-3; the match to TRBD2 covers 7 bases. This CDR3 spans 17 amino acids. V lost 2 bases and J lost 3; bases outside the gene matches: 11. Germline CDR1 reads SGHVS; CDR2 reads FNYEAQ.

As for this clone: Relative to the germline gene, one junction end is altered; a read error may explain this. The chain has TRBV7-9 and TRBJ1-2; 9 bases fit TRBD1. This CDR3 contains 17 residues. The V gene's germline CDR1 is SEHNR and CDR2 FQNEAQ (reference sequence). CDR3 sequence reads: CSSSTTPGQGRNYGYTF. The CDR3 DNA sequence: TGTTCCAGCAGCACCACACCCGGACAGGGGAGGAACTATGGCTACACCTTC.